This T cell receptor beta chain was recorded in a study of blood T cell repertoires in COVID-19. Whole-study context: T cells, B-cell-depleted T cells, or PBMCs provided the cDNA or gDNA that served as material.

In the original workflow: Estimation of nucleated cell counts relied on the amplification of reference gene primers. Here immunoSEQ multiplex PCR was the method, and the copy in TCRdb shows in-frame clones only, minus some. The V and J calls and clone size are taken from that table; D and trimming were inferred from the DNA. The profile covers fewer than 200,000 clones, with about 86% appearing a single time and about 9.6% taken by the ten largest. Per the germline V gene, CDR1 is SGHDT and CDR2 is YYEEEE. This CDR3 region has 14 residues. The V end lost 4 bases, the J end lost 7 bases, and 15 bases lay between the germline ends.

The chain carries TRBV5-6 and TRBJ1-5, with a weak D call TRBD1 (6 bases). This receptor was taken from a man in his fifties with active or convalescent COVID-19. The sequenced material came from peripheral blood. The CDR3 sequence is CASSHRDRGQPQHF. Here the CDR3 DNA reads TGTGCCAGCAGCCACAGGGATCGGGGACAGCCCCAGCATTTT.